This T cell receptor beta chain was captured by sequencing in a study of response to subunit inactivated influenza vaccine. Germline V CDR1 and CDR2: SGHRS, YFSETQ. J was trimmed by 2 bases and V by 4 bases; bases with no gene match: 5. The CDR3 contains 15 residues. TCRdb recomputed calls from the RT-PCR reads with MiXCR, one row per CDR3 protein. The sample includes about 520,000 distinct CDR3 sequences, around 7.7% of them seen just once. This clonotype was observed many times. This chain joins TRBV5-1 and TRBJ1-2; 10 bases line up with TRBD1. This specimen was PBMCs from blood, taken roughly 24 months after vaccination. This sequence was found in a man between 50 and 75 years old who received an inactivated influenza vaccine. CDR3 region: CASSPGQGVNYGYTF. The CDR3 nucleotides read TGCGCCAGCAGCCCTGGACAGGGGGTGAACTATGGCTACACCTTC. Drawing the rest from reference TRBV5-1 and TRBJ1-2, the complete variable domain is KAGVTQTPRYLIKTRGQQVTLSCSPISGHRSVSWYQQTPGQGLQFLFEYFSETQRNKGNFPGRFSGRQFSNSRSEMNVSTLELGDSALYLCASSPGQGVNYGYTFGSGTRLTVV.